The 15 T cell receptor beta chains reported below all come from one sample, sequenced in a study of T cell responses to AZD1222 COVID-19 vaccine. Assay used: immunoSEQ multiplex PCR; TCRdb lists only in-frame clones, some missing. The sample shows 190,000 or so clones, 88% of them seen only once. The sequences come from peripheral blood, collected 28 days after the second AZD1222 dose. Every receptor here comes from an adult who received the AZD1222 COVID-19 vaccine.

The chain uses TRBV14 and TRBJ2-1; D remains ambiguous. There are 16 residues in the CDR3. The germline gives CDR1 SGHDN, CDR2 FVKESK. V dropped 1 base and J dropped 0 bases, with 10 bases sitting between them. CDR3 nucleotide sequence: TGTGCCAGCAGCCAAGCCGTCGTTAGCTCCTACAATGAGCAGTTCTTC. Translating gives CASSQAVVSSYNEQFF.

This clone occurred once. V is TRBV5-1 and J is TRBJ2-3; 8 positions match TRBD2. V shed 2 bases and J 2 bases; nucleotides not matched to a gene: 4. This CDR3 is 15 amino acids long. Germline CDR1 reads SGHRS; CDR2 reads YFSETQ. CDR3 sequence: CASSLAGDPTDTQYF. CDR3 coding DNA: TGCGCCAGCAGCTTAGCGGGGGACCCCACAGATACGCAGTATTTT. The entire variable domain, with the rest obtained from reference TRBV5-1 and TRBJ2-3, is as follows: KAGVTQTPRYLIKTRGQQVTLSCSPISGHRSVSWYQQTPGQGLQFLFEYFSETQRNKGNFPGRFSGRQFSNSRSEMNVSTLELGDSALYLCASSLAGDPTDTQYFGPGTRLTVL.

CDR3 bases: TGTGCCACGGAGTCGGGGGTCTCCTACGAGCAGTACTTC. As protein: CATESGVSYEQYF. J is TRBJ2-7 and V is TRBV6-5; weak D call: TRBD2 (6 bases). There are 13 residues in the CDR3. The V end lost 10 bases, the J end lost 0 bases, and 13 bases lay between the germline ends. Looked up from germline, CDR1 is MNHEY and CDR2 is SVGAGI.

The chain has TRBV19 and TRBJ1-2; D may be TRBD1 (5 bases). CDR1 and CDR2 (germline): LNHDA, SQIVND (reference sequence). The CDR3 consists of 13 residues. The V and J ends lost 3 bases and 3 bases respectively, with 8 bases between them. The DNA of the CDR3 is TGTGCCAGTAGTATTGGACAAGACTATGGCTACACCTTC. Amino acid sequence: CASSIGQDYGYTF.

The chain employs TRBV27 and TRBJ2-3; TRBD2 matches 16 bases. V was pared by 5 bases and J by 10 bases, with 9 bases of the junction left unmatched. Germline CDR1 and CDR2: MNHEY and SMNVEV (reference sequence). CDR3 length equals 16 residues. CDR3 sequence reads: CASSNIPGLAGGPQYF. CDR3 nucleotides: TGTGCCAGCAGTAACATACCGGGACTAGCGGGAGGGCCGCAGTATTTT.

This clone was seen only a few times. The V gene is TRBV4-2, the J gene TRBJ1-5; D gene uncertain. Trimming stripped 0 bases from V and 7 bases from J, with 10 bases between. Germline lookup yields CDR1 LGHNA and CDR2 YNFKEQ. CDR3 length: 14 residues. The CDR3 DNA reads TGTGCCAGCAGCCAAGAAACCCGGGGACAGCCCCAGCATTTT. It yields the protein CASSQETRGQPQHF.

This sequence joins TRBV7-2 and TRBJ2-7; 8 positions match TRBD1. The CDR3 has 15 amino acids. The germline CDR1 and CDR2 sequences are SGHTA and FQGNSA. With V trimmed by 5 bases and J by 4 bases, 10 bases remained unmatched. For the CDR3, the DNA is TGTGCCAGCAGCGCAAACAGGGGGAGCGTTTACGAGCAGTACTTC. This codes for CASSANRGSVYEQYF.

The genes are TRBV3-1 (or the pseudogene TRBV3-2) and TRBJ1-3; unclear D gene. V lost 7 bases, J lost 0 bases, and 7 bases lay in between. The germline CDR1 and CDR2 sequences are LGHDT and YNNKEL (reference sequence). The CDR3 contains 13 residues. This CDR3 is CASIVHSGNTIYF. As DNA, the CDR3 is TGTGCCAGCATCGTACACTCTGGAAACACCATATATTTT.

This sequence joins TRBV24-1 and TRBJ1-5; no clear D. This CDR3 is 13 amino acids long. Trimming took 6 bases from V and 6 from J, leaving 11 bases between them. Germline V lookup: CDR1 KGHDR, CDR2 SFDVKD. The CDR3 DNA reads TGTGCCACCAGTAGCCTATCCAGTCAGCCCCAGCATTTT. Encoded protein: CATSSLSSQPQHF.

The CDR3 DNA reads TGTGCCAGCTCACCCCTCCCCGGGACAGGGGCCCCAAATCAGCCCCAGCATTTT. As protein: CASSPLPGTGAPNQPQHF. The chain uses TRBV18 and TRBJ1-5, with 10 bases that match TRBD1. The germline V gene has CDR1 KGHSH and CDR2 LQKENI. V dropped 3 bases and J dropped 4; count of bases not matched to a gene: 12. CDR3 length equals 18 residues.

The chain couples TRBV6-5 to TRBJ1-5; D not certain. Germline values: CDR1 MNHEY, CDR2 SVGAGI. The germline V and J ends were trimmed by 2 bases and 7 bases, with 9 bases remaining between them. The CDR3 consists of 13 residues. CDR3 amino acids: CASSYGSGQPQHF. The CDR3 region has the DNA TGTGCCAGCAGTTACGGTTCGGGGCAGCCCCAGCATTTT.

V is TRBV28 and J is TRBJ2-7; the match to TRBD1 covers 9 bases. After removal of 3 bases from V and 7 bases from J, the junction contained 7 bases not matched to a gene. Looked up from germline, CDR1 is MDHEN and CDR2 is SYDVKM. The CDR3 sequence is 14 residues long. The CDR3: CASSFGQGFEEQYF. As DNA, the CDR3 is TGTGCCAGCAGTTTCGGACAGGGGTTTGAGGAGCAGTACTTC.

The chain has TRBV2 and TRBJ1-2; D unresolved. This CDR3 contains 13 residues. V lost 3 bases to trimming and J lost 3 bases, with 8 bases between them. Germline loops: CDR1 SNHLY, CDR2 FYNNEI. The CDR3, as DNA: TGTGCCAGCAGTGATCAGGAATACTATGGCTACACCTTC. As protein: CASSDQEYYGYTF.

This clone was counted a few times. The J gene is TRBJ1-1, the V gene TRBV7-9; D is undetermined. This CDR3 has 12 amino acids. CDR1 is SEHNR, CDR2 FQNEAQ, per germline (reference sequence). V was clipped by 4 bases and J by 5 bases, with 8 bases between them. This CDR3 is CASSSGQTEAFF. DNA of the CDR3: TGTGCCAGCAGCTCGGGCCAAACTGAAGCTTTCTTT.

This chain connects TRBV5-8 to TRBJ2-5, with D possibly being TRBD1 (5 bases). Germline CDR1 is SGHTS and CDR2 is YDEGEE. The CDR3 is made up of 13 amino acids. The V and J ends lost 4 bases and 7 bases respectively, with 14 bases between them. The CDR3 DNA reads as TGTGCCAGCAGCATAGGACCTCAGGGGACCCAGTACTTC. It yields the protein CASSIGPQGTQYF.